This record covers a single T cell receptor (beta chain). The antigen it recognizes is unknown. No base quality values were provided; no much bigger clone lies one nucleotide off. The data belong to a study of T and B cells in COVID-19 patients (dated by TCRdb to the early 2020s). Regarding the complete study: In this study, adaptive immunity was profiled in COVID-19 patients who either had active infection or had recovered, using TRB and IGH repertoire sequencing of peripheral blood. A recovered cohort comprised about 18 patients contributing 20 samples, mostly after mild to moderate COVID-19 managed as outpatients. A median age of approximately 35 years was recorded in the recovered cohort versus 60 to 85 years in the active-infection cohort. Of the approximately 21 patients in the active-infection cohort, eleven to twelve were critically ill and needed mechanical ventilation or ECMO. Comorbidities linked to unfavorable COVID-19 outcome were present in most of the 20 patients in the active-infection cohort. The repository of TCR and BCR sequences included 55 to 75 time points from more than 35 patients, and more than 7 million TCR sequences were analysed. Two patients were in both the active and recovered cohorts because samples existed from active disease and from after recovery. Repertoire analyses used an age-matched reference group of 30 to 40 healthy donors who were negative for COVID-19 antibodies as the comparison. As many as 9 follow-up blood samples were collected from each patient, and in some individuals these samples spanned different disease stages. Broader findings and caveats from the paper: A total of 2,331 exclusive TCR clusters, including 31 low-pGen clusters, were found in the recovered cohort. Prospective validation of the reported TCR clusters was stated to be required before clinical use. The cohort was considered too small to assess HLA contributions to COVID-19 susceptibility or severity. Specific T cell subsets (CD4+/Treg/CD8+) and sorted SARS-CoV-2-responsive or tetramer+ T cells had not yet been sequenced, and the corresponding sequencing experiments were ongoing. Strongly skewed TRBV/TRBJ gene usage was reported in patients with COVID-19. In active COVID-19, TRB repertoires were highly clonal, while at recovery, diversity and richness increased above the levels seen in healthy donors. Blood samples obtained from mildly ill patients during symptoms, as well as early samples obtained from severe cases, were available only in scarce numbers.

CDR1 and CDR2 were assigned from the germline V gene (reference sequence) as MNHEY and SMNVEV. The CDR3 has 14 amino acids, counting the end cysteine and phenylalanine. CDR3 DNA only is kept here, 42 bases in frame from base 1. The germline V end is reduced by 4 bases and the J end by 6 bases; junction bases left unmatched: 6. Instrument used: Illumina MiSeq. Multiplex PCR with BIOMED2 TRB-A/B primer pools was used to amplify the TRB rearrangements. Illumina-compatible adapters and 7-nucleotide sample barcodes were attached to the amplicons in two consecutive PCRs. All library PCRs used Phusion HS II polymerase. The amplicons were purified from gel with the NucleoSpin Gel and PCR Clean-up kit, measured on Qubit, and combined at about 3.8 nM. Amplicon pool quality was checked on an Agilent 2100 Bioanalyzer before Illumina next-generation sequencing. As for how the authors treated the data: MiXCR 3.0.8 with the default MiXCR reference library was used to annotate TRB rearrangements. Non-productive reads and sequences with fewer than 2 reads were excluded, and each unique CDR3 nucleotide sequence counted as one clone. R 3.5.1 was used to calculate clonality, diversity, richness and V-J gene usage. TCR clustering by CDR3 similarity used GLIPH2, with generation probabilities calculated by OLGA. GLIPH2 clusters were kept only if they contained at least four unique TCR clonotypes found in at least three individuals. Using fastp at Q25 and MiXCR, TCRdb reprocessed the public reads and kept productive beta chains. All rows with the same CDR3 protein become a single entry with the most common DNA and genes. The V and J calls shown here were made by TCRdb, not taken from the authors' results. The sample table contains 8,300 or so distinct CDR3 sequences; only one count was recorded for 20% to 30% of them. Of the sample, 15% to 20% falls within the top ten clones.

Genomic DNA extracted from blood, in amounts of roughly 220-550 ng, served as the starting material for amplifying TRB repertoires. Source material: blood. This clonotype was sampled from a human donor with active COVID-19. This chain joins TRBV27 to TRBJ2-7; the central 10 bases match TRBD1. The CDR3 sequence is CASSYSGTGVEQYF. The DNA sequence is as follows: TGTGCCAGCAGTTACTCCGGGACAGGGGTCGAGCAGTACTTC.